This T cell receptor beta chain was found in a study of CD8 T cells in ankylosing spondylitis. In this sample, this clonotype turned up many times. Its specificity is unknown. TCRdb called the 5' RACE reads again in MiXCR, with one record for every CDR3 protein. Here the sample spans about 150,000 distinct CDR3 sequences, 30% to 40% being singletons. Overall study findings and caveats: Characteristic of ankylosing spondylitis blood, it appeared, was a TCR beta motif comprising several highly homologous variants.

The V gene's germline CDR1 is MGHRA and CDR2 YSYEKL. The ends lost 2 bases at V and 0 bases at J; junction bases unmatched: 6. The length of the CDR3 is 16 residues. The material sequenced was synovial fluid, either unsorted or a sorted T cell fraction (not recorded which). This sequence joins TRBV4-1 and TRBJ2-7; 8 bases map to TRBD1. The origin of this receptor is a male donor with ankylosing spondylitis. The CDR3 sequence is CASSQPGTGISYEQYF. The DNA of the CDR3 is TGCGCCAGCAGCCAACCCGGGACAGGAATCTCCTACGAGCAGTACTTC.